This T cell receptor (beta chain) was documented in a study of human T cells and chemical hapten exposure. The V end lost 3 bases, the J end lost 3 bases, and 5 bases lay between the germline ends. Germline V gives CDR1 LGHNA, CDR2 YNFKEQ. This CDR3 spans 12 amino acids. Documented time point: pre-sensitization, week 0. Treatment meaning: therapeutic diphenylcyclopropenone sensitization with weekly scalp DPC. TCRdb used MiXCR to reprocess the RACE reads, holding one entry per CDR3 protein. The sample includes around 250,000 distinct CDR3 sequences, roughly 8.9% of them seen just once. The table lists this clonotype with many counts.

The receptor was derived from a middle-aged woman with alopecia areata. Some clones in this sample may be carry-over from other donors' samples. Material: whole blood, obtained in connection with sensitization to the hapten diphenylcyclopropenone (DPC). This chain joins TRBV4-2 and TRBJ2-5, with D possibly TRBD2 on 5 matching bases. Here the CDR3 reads CASSQGEETQYF. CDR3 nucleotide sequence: TGTGCCAGCAGCCAGGGAGAAGAGACCCAGTACTTC.